The next 24 T cell receptor beta chains were all read from a single sample in a study of OX40 agonist ivuxolimab in advanced cancers. Clones were sequenced by immunoSEQ multiplex PCR, and TCRdb holds only the in-frame ones, with some missing. The repertoire holds 60,000 or so clones, with around 85% as singletons. The sample was CD4+ or CD8+ T cells sorted from blood, taken in a trial of the OX40 agonist ivuxolimab. The receptors come from an adult with an advanced solid tumor such as melanoma, head and neck, liver or kidney cancer.

The chain is built from TRBV6-5 and TRBJ1-1; D gene uncertain. Per the germline V gene, CDR1 is MNHEY and CDR2 is SVGAGI. V was shortened by 6 bases and J by 4 bases, with 12 bases between the two germline ends. The CDR3 is 13 amino acids. The DNA for the CDR3 is TGTGCCAGCAGCAATATGGTAGGCACTGAAGCTTTCTTT. This sequence encodes CASSNMVGTEAFF.

The chain employs TRBV18 and TRBJ2-7, with no clear D. Germline CDR1 KGHSH, CDR2 LQKENI. The V and J ends lost 3 bases and 4 bases respectively, with 7 bases between them. This CDR3 contains 12 residues. In DNA, the CDR3 is TGTGCCAGCTCACCTAATTTATACGAGCAGTACTTC. It yields the protein CASSPNLYEQYF. Full variable domain (outside the CDR3, taken from reference TRBV18 and TRBJ2-7): NAGVMQNPRHLVRRRGQEARLRCSPMKGHSHVYWYRQLPEEGLKFMVYLQKENIIDESGMPKERFSAEFPKEGPSILRIQQVVRGDSAAYFCASSPNLYEQYFGPGTRLTVT.

The genes are TRBV2 and TRBJ2-1, with 9 nucleotides matching TRBD1. V was clipped by 10 bases and J by 0 bases; unmatched bases: 7. The CDR3 sequence is 15 residues long. Germline V gene data show CDR1 as SNHLY and CDR2 as FYNNEI. The CDR3 region has the DNA TGTGCCATTATACCGGGACAGGGCTCCTACAATGAGCAGTTCTTC. Translated, it gives CAIIPGQGSYNEQFF.

The rearrangement joins TRBV10-3 to TRBJ2-7, with TRBD2 identical over 7 bases. The J segment lost 3 bases and the V segment lost 0 bases, leaving 11 bases of the junction unmatched. Germline V lookup: CDR1 ENHRY, CDR2 SYGVKD. The CDR3 contains 17 residues. The CDR3 nucleotides are TGTGCCATCAGTGAGTCCGGAGCGGGGAAGGTACGCTACGAGCAGTACTTC. Protein sequence: CAISESGAGKVRYEQYF.

The sample holds a few counts of this clone. CDR3 DNA: TGTGCCTGGGACGAACAGGGCCTTGGAAACACCATATATTTT. Translated: CAWDEQGLGNTIYF. The V call is TRBV30, the J call TRBJ1-3; TRBD1 is a possible D gene (6 bases). The V gene's germline CDR1 is GTSNPN and CDR2 SVGIG (reference sequence). CDR3 size: 14 residues. Deletions cut 5 bases from V and 3 bases from J, with 14 bases between.

This clone was counted once. This rearrangement joins TRBV28 to TRBJ2-7; D is unclear. The CDR3 runs to 11 residues. Between the trimmed V and J ends, which lost 2 bases and 6 bases, there was a span of 5 bases. CDR1 is MDHEN, CDR2 SYDVKM, per germline. CDR3 residues: CASSLGIEQYF. As DNA, the CDR3 is TGTGCCAGCAGTTTAGGGATCGAGCAGTACTTC.

This chain connects TRBV10-2 to TRBJ2-1; perhaps TRBD1 as D (6 bases). With 4 bases removed from V and 14 bases from J, the gap between germline ends came to 12 bases. The CDR3 consists of 11 residues. Per germline, CDR1 WSHSY and CDR2 SAAADI. This CDR3 reads CASSANQGKFF. The CDR3 nucleotides are TGCGCCAGCAGTGCGAACCAGGGGAAGTTCTTC.

The rearrangement joins TRBV7-2 to TRBJ1-1; 9 nucleotides line up with TRBD1. CDR1 is SGHTA and CDR2 is FQGNSA in the germline V gene. After removal of 5 bases from V and 8 bases from J, the junction contained 3 bases not matched to a gene. The CDR3 extends over 12 amino acids. Here the CDR3 reads CASSPGTGEAFF. For the CDR3, the DNA is TGTGCCAGCAGCCCCGGGACAGGGGAAGCTTTCTTT.

The chain links TRBV10-1 to TRBJ2-3; D gene ambiguous. Germline V gene data show CDR1 as WNHNN and CDR2 as SYGVQD (reference sequence). V was trimmed by 5 bases and J by 2 bases, leaving 11 bases between them. The CDR3 consists of 14 residues. CDR3 nucleotides: TGCGCCAGCAGTTCCCGACAACTCACAGATACGCAGTATTTT. Its translation: CASSSRQLTDTQYF.

This clone has more than one count but fewer than ten. The chain has TRBV9 and TRBJ1-5; D possibly corresponds to TRBD1 (5 bases). Trimming stripped 0 bases from V and 5 bases from J, with 12 bases between. This CDR3 region has 15 residues. Germline V lookup: CDR1 SGDLS, CDR2 YYNGEE. The CDR3 sequence: CASSVAAGRDQPQHF. CDR3 in DNA: TGTGCCAGCAGCGTAGCAGCAGGGAGGGATCAGCCCCAGCATTTT.

This rearrangement joins TRBV29-1 to TRBJ2-1, with D uncertain. This CDR3 has 11 amino acids. Germline V gene sequence: CDR1 SQVTM, CDR2 ANQGSEA. The V and J ends lost 5 bases and 3 bases respectively, with 5 bases between them. As DNA, the CDR3 is TGCAGCGTTCCGCACTACAATGAGCAGTTCTTC. This translates into CSVPHYNEQFF.

The V gene is TRBV5-8, the J gene TRBJ1-2, with unresolved D. The CDR3 runs 15 residues. Germline CDR1 and CDR2: SGHTS and YDEGEE. V was clipped by 1 base and J by 2 bases, with 12 bases between them. CDR3 residues: CASSLLTSSNYGYTF. In DNA form, the CDR3 reads TGTGCCAGCAGCTTGCTGACCTCCTCAAACTATGGCTACACCTTC.

The chain joins TRBV10-1 to TRBJ2-1; D is perhaps TRBD1 or TRBD2 (6 bases each). The germline V and J ends were trimmed by 0 bases and 6 bases, with 9 bases remaining between them. Germline CDR1 reads WNHNN; CDR2 reads SYGVQD (reference sequence). This CDR3 has 14 residues. In DNA form, the CDR3 reads TGCGCCAGCAGTGAGTCCGGGGGCCCCAATGAGCAGTTCTTC. Translating gives CASSESGGPNEQFF.

This clone appeared a single time. The chain combines TRBV5-1 with TRBJ2-5; D uncertain. The V gene lost 0 bases and the J gene lost 3 bases, with 9 bases spanning the gap. Germline values: CDR1 SGHRS, CDR2 YFSETQ. This CDR3 has 14 amino acids. The CDR3 DNA sequence: TGCGCCAGCAGCTTGGGAGGTTCCAAAGAGACCCAGTACTTC. It is translated as CASSLGGSKETQYF.

This sequence joins TRBV5-1 and TRBJ2-7; a possible D gene is TRBD1 (6 bases). V was cut by 2 bases and J by 0 bases, with 9 bases left in between. Germline V CDR1 and CDR2: SGHRS, YFSETQ. The CDR3 has 14 amino acids. The CDR3 region is CASSFRDNSYEQYF. The CDR3 region has the DNA TGCGCCAGCAGCTTCCGGGACAACTCCTACGAGCAGTACTTC.

This sequence joins TRBV20-1 and TRBJ2-3; D is unresolved. This CDR3 spans 11 amino acids. V dropped 0 bases and J dropped 14 bases, with 12 bases sitting between them. CDR1 DFQATT and CDR2 SNEGSKA come from the germline V gene (reference sequence). CDR3 amino acids: CSARERPPVYF. The CDR3 coding sequence is TGCAGTGCTAGAGAACGACCACCTGTGTATTTT.

V is TRBV9 and J is TRBJ1-1; the D gene is possibly TRBD1 (5 bases). The CDR3 is 14 amino acids. The V gene lost 4 bases and the J gene lost 6 bases, with 16 bases spanning the gap. Germline assignment: CDR1 SGDLS and CDR2 YYNGEE. CDR3 protein: CASSPQVGRAEAFF. CDR3 sequence (DNA): TGTGCCAGCAGCCCCCAAGTGGGCAGGGCTGAAGCTTTCTTT.

The CDR3 spells CASSPRGMDTEAFF. The CDR3 DNA follows: TGCGCCAGCAGCCCCAGGGGGATGGACACTGAAGCTTTCTTT. This chain uses TRBV10-1 with TRBJ1-1; TRBD1 aligns across 7 bases. J lost 3 bases, V lost 6 bases, and 7 bases had no gene match. The CDR3 loop spans 14 amino acids. Germline V lookup: CDR1 WNHNN, CDR2 SYGVQD (reference sequence).

The chain is built from TRBV11-2 and TRBJ2-7, with 7 positions matching TRBD1. Germline assignment: CDR1 SGHAT and CDR2 FQNNGV. The CDR3 has 16 amino acids. The junction had 7 bases not matched to a gene; V was cut back by 2 bases and J by 0 bases. The DNA for the CDR3 is TGTGCCAGCAGCTTACGGGGACAGTTGAGCTCCTACGAGCAGTACTTC. It translates to CASSLRGQLSSYEQYF. The full variable domain, its missing parts supplied by reference TRBV11-2 and TRBJ2-7, is EAGVAQSPRYKIIEKRQSVAFWCNPISGHATLYWYQQILGQGPKLLIQFQNNGVVDDSQLPKDRFSAERLKGVDSTLKIQPAKLEDSAVYLCASSLRGQLSSYEQYFGPGTRLTVT.

The J gene is TRBJ1-3, the V gene TRBV5-1, with D perhaps TRBD1 (5 bases). The V and J ends lost 6 bases and 0 bases respectively, with 13 bases between them. The CDR3 runs to 15 residues. The germline gives CDR1 SGHRS, CDR2 YFSETQ. CDR3 region: CASTRDGNSGNTIYF. The CDR3 coding sequence is TGCGCCAGCACCCGGGACGGCAACTCTGGAAACACCATATATTTT.

The chain uses TRBV5-1 and TRBJ2-1, with D perhaps TRBD2 (6 bases). Trimming took 5 bases from V and 3 from J, leaving 15 bases between them. Germline V gene lookup returns CDR1 SGHRS and CDR2 YFSETQ. CDR3 size: 15 residues. Written as DNA, the CDR3 is TGCGCCAGCAGGAGGGGACTCACCGACTACAATGAGCAGTTCTTC. Its translation: CASRRGLTDYNEQFF.

This chain uses TRBV28 with TRBJ1-2; possibly TRBD1 for D (5 bases). V was pared by 1 base and J by 6 bases, with 18 bases between. CDR1 MDHEN and CDR2 SYDVKM come from the germline V gene. The CDR3 is made up of 16 amino acids. CDR3 DNA sequence: TGTGCCAGCAGTTTATCCCGGGCAGGGTCATATGATGGCTACACCTTC. As protein: CASSLSRAGSYDGYTF.

The V call is TRBV6-5, the J call TRBJ1-5; possibly TRBD1 for D (5 bases). The CDR3 contains 13 residues. V was trimmed by 7 bases and J by 3 bases, leaving 10 bases between them. Germline V gene sequence: CDR1 MNHEY, CDR2 SVGAGI. The CDR3 protein is CASTQGLNQPQHF. The CDR3 coding sequence is TGTGCCAGCACCCAGGGTCTCAATCAGCCCCAGCATTTT.

As DNA, the CDR3 is TGCAGTGCTATTACCCCCCCCGGGCAGTACTTC. This sequence encodes CSAITPPGQYF. The chain uses TRBV20-1 and TRBJ2-7, with D hard to call. The V end lost 4 bases, the J end lost 9 bases, and 13 bases lay between the germline ends. This CDR3 comprises 11 residues. CDR1 is DFQATT and CDR2 is SNEGSKA in the germline V gene (reference sequence).